The clone carrying this T cell receptor beta chain appeared many times. This specimen comes from a study of spatial heterogeneity in lung cancer. Study details: Detected sequences consistently included more beta-chain ones than alpha-chain ones. For the average unique TCR and UMI combination, more than eight occurrences appeared in raw reads.

TCRdb reanalysed the 5' RACE reads using MiXCR and keeps one entry per CDR3 protein. The sample has under 75,000 distinct CDR3 sequences, approximately 9% seen once. Time point meaning: blood at routine non-recurrence follow-up after resection. The source of this sequence is a female donor with early-stage non-small cell lung cancer. Sequences were derived from PBMCs, sampled at follow-up.

CDR3 sequence reads: CASSDRGRYSGTDTQYF. The DNA for the CDR3 is TGTGCCAGCAGCGACAGGGGAAGATATTCCGGAACAGATACGCAGTATTTT. The chain couples TRBV28 to TRBJ2-3, with 8 bases aligning to TRBD1. The V and J ends lost 6 bases and 3 bases, in that order; junction bases with no gene match: 14. The V gene's germline CDR1 is MDHEN and CDR2 SYDVKM. The CDR3 spans 17 residues.